These T cell receptor beta chains were read from a single sample in a study of regulatory T cells. Clones were sequenced by immunoSEQ multiplex PCR, and TCRdb holds only the in-frame ones, with some missing. The data contain about 15,000 clones, about 79% of them seen just once; the ten biggest clones take up roughly 8%. The specimen sequenced was conventional CD4+ T cells sorted from blood. The receptors stem from a young adult with CD3G deficiency. The CDR3 runs from the conserved cysteine through the conserved F or W. A D gene is named only where the DNA matches it firmly. Some rows have no size entry. The others give once, few or many, or a class for an expanded clone.

len: 13
v_gene: TRBV11-2
j_gene: TRBJ2-7
d_gene: TRBD1
abundance: few
CDR3nt: TGTGCCAGCAGCTTAGGCGACAGGGGCCAGCAGTACTTC
CDR3aa: CASSLGDRGQQYF

len: 12
v_gene: TRBV6-6
j_gene: TRBJ1-2
d_gene: NA
abundance: NA
CDR3nt: TGTGCCAGCAGTTACCGGAGTGCCGGCTACACCTTC
CDR3aa: CASSYRSAGYTF

len: 15
v_gene: TRBV5-1
j_gene: TRBJ2-7
d_gene: TRBD1
abundance: NA
CDR3nt: TGCGCCAGCAGACGTCCGGGACAGGGGATCGGCGAGCAGTACTTC
CDR3aa: CASRRPGQGIGEQYF

len: 15
v_gene: TRBV7-8
j_gene: TRBJ2-5
d_gene: NA
abundance: NA
CDR3nt: TGTGCCAGCAGCTCGTCTGGCCAGGTCCAAGAGACCCAGTACTTC
CDR3aa: CASSSSGQVQETQYF

len: 14
v_gene: TRBV10-3
j_gene: TRBJ2-7
d_gene: NA
abundance: NA
CDR3nt: TGTGCCATCACCAGGACTACAGGATCCTACGAGCAGTACTTC
CDR3aa: CAITRTTGSYEQYF

len: 13
v_gene: TRBV28
j_gene: TRBJ2-2
d_gene: NA
abundance: few
CDR3nt: TGTGCCAGCAGTTTACGCCTGACCGGGGAGCTGTTTTTT
CDR3aa: CASSLRLTGELFF

len: 18
v_gene: TRBV28
j_gene: TRBJ1-5
d_gene: TRBD1
abundance: NA
CDR3nt: TGTGCCAGCAGCCTTTTCGGACAGGGGTCGAAGGGCAATCAGCCCCAGCATTTT
CDR3aa: CASSLFGQGSKGNQPQHF

len: 14
v_gene: TRBV5-1
j_gene: TRBJ1-1
d_gene: NA
abundance: NA
CDR3nt: TGCGCCAGCAGCTTGGCAGGAAAAGGCACTGAAGCTTTCTTT
CDR3aa: CASSLAGKGTEAFF

len: 15
v_gene: TRBV28
j_gene: TRBJ2-1
d_gene: NA
abundance: NA
CDR3nt: TGTGCCAGCAGTCAATCTATGAACGGTAACAATGAGCAGTTCTTC
CDR3aa: CASSQSMNGNNEQFF

len: 14
v_gene: TRBV5-1
j_gene: TRBJ1-2
d_gene: NA
abundance: once
CDR3nt: TGCGCCAGCAGCTTGGGACAGAGCAACTATGGCTACACCTTC
CDR3aa: CASSLGQSNYGYTF

len: 15
v_gene: TRBV5-1
j_gene: TRBJ2-1
d_gene: NA
abundance: NA
CDR3nt: TGCGCCAGCAGCCCGAGGGGCCCGGGATACAATGAGCAGTTCTTC
CDR3aa: CASSPRGPGYNEQFF

len: 13
v_gene: TRBV6-5
j_gene: TRBJ1-2
d_gene: NA
abundance: NA
CDR3nt: TGTGCCAGCAGCAACACCCCCGACTATGGCTACACCTTC
CDR3aa: CASSNTPDYGYTF

len: 17
v_gene: TRBV28
j_gene: TRBJ1-5
d_gene: NA
abundance: few
CDR3nt: TGTGCCAGCAGCCTATGGGTACAAGGGATAAGCAATCAGCCCCAGCATTTT
CDR3aa: CASSLWVQGISNQPQHF

len: 17
v_gene: TRBV6-1
j_gene: TRBJ1-5
d_gene: NA
abundance: NA
CDR3nt: TGTGCCAGCAGTGACCGAACAGGGAGTAGAGGCAATCAGCCCCAGCATTTT
CDR3aa: CASSDRTGSRGNQPQHF

len: 16
v_gene: TRBV7-6
j_gene: TRBJ2-3
d_gene: TRBD2
abundance: NA
CDR3nt: TGTGCCAGCAGCCCGATTAGCGGGAGCTACACAGATACGCAGTATTTT
CDR3aa: CASSPISGSYTDTQYF

len: 15
v_gene: TRBV19
j_gene: TRBJ2-1
d_gene: NA
abundance: NA
CDR3nt: TGTGCCAGTAGTATCGGTAGCGGCTCCTACAATGAGCAGTTCTTC
CDR3aa: CASSIGSGSYNEQFF

len: 13
v_gene: TRBV10-3
j_gene: TRBJ2-5
d_gene: NA
abundance: NA
CDR3nt: TGTGCCATCAGTGAAGGGTTAGGAAAGACCCAGTACTTC
CDR3aa: CAISEGLGKTQYF

len: 13
v_gene: TRBV18
j_gene: TRBJ2-5
d_gene: NA
abundance: NA
CDR3nt: TGTGCCAGCGCCGGGCAACCAGGGGAGACCCAGTACTTC
CDR3aa: CASAGQPGETQYF

len: 14
v_gene: TRBV11-1
j_gene: TRBJ2-5
d_gene: NA
abundance: NA
CDR3nt: TGTGCCAGCAGCTTAGACGACACAGTTGCGACCCAGTACTTC
CDR3aa: CASSLDDTVATQYF

len: 15
v_gene: TRBV6-6
j_gene: TRBJ1-1
d_gene: TRBD1
abundance: NA
CDR3nt: TGTGCCAGCAGCCGAGACAGGGGCCAGCCAGCTGAAGCTTTCTTT
CDR3aa: CASSRDRGQPAEAFF

len: 15
v_gene: TRBV28
j_gene: TRBJ1-5
d_gene: NA
abundance: NA
CDR3nt: TGTGCCAGCAGTATGACAGGCGCACGAAATCAGCCCCAGCATTTT
CDR3aa: CASSMTGARNQPQHF

len: 14
v_gene: TRBV10-2
j_gene: TRBJ1-2
d_gene: TRBD1
abundance: few
CDR3nt: TGCGCCAGCAGTGAACCGGGACAGTATCGAAGCTACACCTTC
CDR3aa: CASSEPGQYRSYTF

len: 15
v_gene: TRBV5-1
j_gene: TRBJ1-2
d_gene: NA
abundance: NA
CDR3nt: TGCGCCAGCAGCCGCTCTAGCACCTCTAACTATGGCTACACCTTC
CDR3aa: CASSRSSTSNYGYTF

len: 18
v_gene: TRBV10-3
j_gene: TRBJ2-3
d_gene: NA
abundance: NA
CDR3nt: TGTGCCATCAGTGCTGCCCGGGGGAGGGGGAAGTCCACAGATACGCAGTATTTT
CDR3aa: CAISAARGRGKSTDTQYF

len: 17
v_gene: TRBV5-1
j_gene: TRBJ2-1
d_gene: NA
abundance: NA
CDR3nt: TGCGCCAGCAGCTTGGCTACAGGGGGGGGCTCCTACAATGAGCAGTTCTTC
CDR3aa: CASSLATGGGSYNEQFF

len: 14
v_gene: TRBV5-1
j_gene: TRBJ2-7
d_gene: TRBD1
abundance: NA
CDR3nt: TGCGCCAGCAGCTTGGCCGGGACAGGCTACGAGCAGTACTTC
CDR3aa: CASSLAGTGYEQYF

len: 15
v_gene: TRBV7-2
j_gene: TRBJ2-3
d_gene: TRBD1
abundance: NA
CDR3nt: TGTGCCAGCAGCAAGAGGGGGACAGGCACAGATACGCAGTATTTT
CDR3aa: CASSKRGTGTDTQYF

len: 12
v_gene: TRBV28
j_gene: TRBJ2-1
d_gene: NA
abundance: NA
CDR3nt: TGTGCCAGCAGTTTTAACGTGAATGAGCAGTTCTTC
CDR3aa: CASSFNVNEQFF

len: 13
v_gene: TRBV7-9
j_gene: TRBJ1-2
d_gene: NA
abundance: NA
CDR3nt: TGTGCCAGCAGCCGCACGACCGACCTGGGCTACACCTTC
CDR3aa: CASSRTTDLGYTF

len: 12
v_gene: TRBV10-3
j_gene: TRBJ2-7
d_gene: NA
abundance: NA
CDR3nt: TGTGCCATCAGTGATTTGGGTTCGGAGCAGTACTTC
CDR3aa: CAISDLGSEQYF

len: 14
v_gene: TRBV19
j_gene: TRBJ1-2
d_gene: NA
abundance: NA
CDR3nt: TGTGCCAGTAGCAGGGGACCGACTAACTATGGCTACACCTTC
CDR3aa: CASSRGPTNYGYTF

len: 17
v_gene: TRBV5-1
j_gene: TRBJ2-2
d_gene: NA
abundance: NA
CDR3nt: TGCGCCAGCAGCGCAAGACACCTGAGAGGGGACACCGGGGAGCTGTTTTTT
CDR3aa: CASSARHLRGDTGELFF

len: 15
v_gene: TRBV6-6
j_gene: TRBJ2-2
d_gene: TRBD1
abundance: NA
CDR3nt: TGTGCCAGCAGTCGGGACAGGGGATGGACCGGGGAGCTGTTTTTT
CDR3aa: CASSRDRGWTGELFF

len: 14
v_gene: TRBV28
j_gene: TRBJ1-5
d_gene: NA
abundance: few
CDR3nt: TGTGCCAGCAGTCAAATTAATAGCAATCAGCCCCAGCATTTT
CDR3aa: CASSQINSNQPQHF

len: 12
v_gene: TRBV6-1
j_gene: TRBJ2-7
d_gene: TRBD1
abundance: NA
CDR3nt: TGTGCCAGCCGGGACAGGCGCTACGAGCAGTACTTC
CDR3aa: CASRDRRYEQYF

len: 13
v_gene: TRBV5-1
j_gene: TRBJ2-3
d_gene: NA
abundance: NA
CDR3nt: TGCGCCAGCAGCTTCGGGGGTTCAGATACGCAGTATTTT
CDR3aa: CASSFGGSDTQYF

len: 14
v_gene: TRBV28
j_gene: TRBJ1-6
d_gene: NA
abundance: few
CDR3nt: TGTGCCAGCAGGGACGCATCTCGCGATTCACCCCTCCACTTT
CDR3aa: CASRDASRDSPLHF

len: 14
v_gene: TRBV7-2
j_gene: TRBJ1-2
d_gene: TRBD1
abundance: NA
CDR3nt: TGTGCCAGCAGCTTTACAGGGGGCGCCGGAGGCTACACCTTC
CDR3aa: CASSFTGGAGGYTF

len: 14
v_gene: TRBV6-6
j_gene: TRBJ1-1
d_gene: NA
abundance: NA
CDR3nt: TGTGCCAGCAGTTGGAGCAGGTTGAACACTGAAGCTTTCTTT
CDR3aa: CASSWSRLNTEAFF

len: 13
v_gene: TRBV5-1
j_gene: TRBJ1-2
d_gene: NA
abundance: NA
CDR3nt: TGCGCCAGCAGCCCCAACCCGAGTAGCGGCTACACCTTC
CDR3aa: CASSPNPSSGYTF

len: 17
v_gene: TRBV7-9
j_gene: TRBJ2-2
d_gene: NA
abundance: NA
CDR3nt: TGTGCCAGCAGCCCTAGAGGGTCAGGGGTGAGGACCGGGGAGCTGTTTTTT
CDR3aa: CASSPRGSGVRTGELFF

len: 14
v_gene: TRBV11-2
j_gene: TRBJ1-4
d_gene: NA
abundance: NA
CDR3nt: TGTGCCAGCAGCTTAGACAGGGGTAGCGAAAAACTGTTTTTT
CDR3aa: CASSLDRGSEKLFF

len: 18
v_gene: TRBV11-2
j_gene: TRBJ1-1
d_gene: NA
abundance: NA
CDR3nt: TGTGCCAGCAGCTTTGGCCCAGGGTCTTGGTCCAGGAACACTGAAGCTTTCTTT
CDR3aa: CASSFGPGSWSRNTEAFF

len: 14
v_gene: TRBV27
j_gene: TRBJ1-6
d_gene: TRBD1
abundance: NA
CDR3nt: TGTGCCAGCAGGGCGGACAGGAAGAATTCACCCCTCCACTTT
CDR3aa: CASRADRKNSPLHF

len: 15
v_gene: TRBV7-9
j_gene: TRBJ2-3
d_gene: NA
abundance: NA
CDR3nt: TGTGCCAGCAGCCGTACAGGCGCTAGCACAGATACGCAGTATTTT
CDR3aa: CASSRTGASTDTQYF

len: 14
v_gene: TRBV18
j_gene: TRBJ2-7
d_gene: TRBD1
abundance: NA
CDR3nt: TGTGCCAGCTCACAGGACAGGGGGGACTACGAGCAGTACTTC
CDR3aa: CASSQDRGDYEQYF

len: 15
v_gene: TRBV19
j_gene: TRBJ2-1
d_gene: TRBD2
abundance: NA
CDR3nt: TGTGCCAGTAGTCGGCGGGAGGGCGATAACAATGAGCAGTTCTTC
CDR3aa: CASSRREGDNNEQFF

len: 14
v_gene: TRBV7-9
j_gene: TRBJ2-3
d_gene: TRBD2
abundance: NA
CDR3nt: TGTGCCAGCAGCTTACTAGCGGACACAGATACGCAGTATTTT
CDR3aa: CASSLLADTDTQYF

len: 16
v_gene: TRBV28
j_gene: TRBJ2-7
d_gene: NA
abundance: NA
CDR3nt: TGTGCCAGCAGTTTAAAAACCGGGACGGAAGCCTACGAGCAGTACTTC
CDR3aa: CASSLKTGTEAYEQYF

len: 15
v_gene: TRBV6-6
j_gene: TRBJ2-2
d_gene: TRBD1
abundance: NA
CDR3nt: TGTGCCAGCAGCCGGGACAGGGGGCGCGCCGGGGAGCTGTTTTTT
CDR3aa: CASSRDRGRAGELFF

len: 14
v_gene: TRBV30
j_gene: TRBJ2-1
d_gene: TRBD2
abundance: NA
CDR3nt: TGTGCTCATAGCACGGGACTAGCGGGATCTGAGCAGTTCTTC
CDR3aa: CAHSTGLAGSEQFF

len: 16
v_gene: TRBV28
j_gene: TRBJ2-5
d_gene: TRBD1
abundance: NA
CDR3nt: TGTGCCAGCAGTTCTAGATCTGGGACAGGACGAGAGACCCAGTACTTC
CDR3aa: CASSSRSGTGRETQYF

len: 14
v_gene: TRBV6-1
j_gene: TRBJ1-4
d_gene: NA
abundance: NA
CDR3nt: TGTGCCAGCAGTGAGGCAGATATTAATGAAAAACTGTTTTTT
CDR3aa: CASSEADINEKLFF

len: 11
v_gene: TRBV18
j_gene: TRBJ2-7
d_gene: TRBD1
abundance: NA
CDR3nt: TGTGCCAGCTCGACAGGGGGCGAGCAGTACTTC
CDR3aa: CASSTGGEQYF

len: 17
v_gene: TRBV19
j_gene: TRBJ2-2
d_gene: TRBD1
abundance: NA
CDR3nt: TGTGCCAGTAGTAGACGGACAGGGGAATTGAACACCGGGGAGCTGTTTTTT
CDR3aa: CASSRRTGELNTGELFF